This passage covers 20 T cell receptor delta chains from one sample sequenced in a study of γδ T cells in repeated Plasmodium falciparum infection. Gammadelta T cells were flow-sorted from PBMC into Vgamma9/Vdelta2+ and Vdelta2-negative populations for bulk analysis. TCRdb called clones anew from the multiplex PCR reads with CATT. The repertoire includes tens of thousands of delta-chain clones, approximately 1% of them detected once, and over 8.5% sits in the top ten. Input material: gamma-delta T cells from blood. The source of these receptors is a pool of human donors (malaria-infected and uninfected, not separated).

Concerning this clone: Given a far larger clone just one base away, this is likely a sequencing read error. Other DNA sequences in the same sample also yield this CDR3. The gene calls are TRDV2 and TRDJ1, with D possibly TRDD3 on 5 matching bases. The CDR3 sequence is 14 residues long. Trimming removed 3 bases at V and 2 bases at J, with 12 bases between. Germline lookup yields CDR1 GEAIGNYY and CDR2 EKD. The CDR3 region has the DNA TGTGCCTGTGACGGAATACGGAAAACCGATAAACTCATCTTT. This encodes CACDGIRKTDKLIF.

This clone was detected only a few times. The TCRdb protein comes from a much larger clone and disagrees with this DNA's translation at residue 9, likely due to a read error; the protein given here is derived from the DNA. The chain joins TRDV2 to TRDJ1; D not resolved. Trimming stripped 1 base from V and 0 bases from J, with 26 bases between. Germline CDR1 reads GEAIGNYY; CDR2 reads EKD. The CDR3 loop spans 20 amino acids. The CDR3: CACDTRFHCMPQTYTDKLIF. In DNA, the CDR3 is TGTGCCTGTGACACGCGGTTTCATTGTATGCCGCAGACGTACACCGATAAACTCATCTTT.

Details on this clone: The TCRdb protein comes from a much larger clone and disagrees with this DNA's translation at residue 16, likely due to a read error; the protein given here is derived from the DNA. The V and J genes are TRDV1 and TRDJ1; TRDD3 matches at 9 bases. The CDR3 is made up of 19 amino acids. Germline V gives CDR1 TSWWSYY, CDR2 QGS. In nucleotides, the CDR3 is TGTGCTCTTGGGGAGCAACTCGTGAGGGGATACGTACCCACCGATAGACTCATCTTT. Translating gives CALGEQLVRGYVPTDRLIF.

There are a few counts of this clone. A far more abundant clone sits one base away, making this likely a read error. It is unclear where the CDR3 begins or ends on the DNA, so no DNA is shown, and the CDR3 is as TCRdb lists it. The V and J genes are TRAV29/DV5 and TRDJ1; TRDD3 was called by the table and not checked on the DNA. Per germline, CDR1 NSMFDY and CDR2 ISSIKDK. Termini included, the CDR3 measures 21 amino acids. Here the CDR3 reads CSVLLCSKHPKWGATRTKLIF.

This clone was picked up many times. Other DNA variants within this sample encode the same CDR3. V gene TRDV1 combines with J gene TRDJ1; TRDD3 aligns across 12 bases. CDR1 TSWWSYY and CDR2 QGS come from the germline V gene. J gave up 3 bases and V 5 bases, and 19 bases lay outside the gene matches. The CDR3 is 20 amino acids. The CDR3 sequence: CALGYPAFLDWGILPDKLIF. The CDR3 nucleotides are TGTGCTCTTGGGTACCCCGCCTTCCTCGACTGGGGGATACTACCCGATAAACTCATCTTT.

This clone showed up many times. The protein that TCRdb holds for this DNA derives from a much larger clone and differs from the translated DNA at residue 5, which likely indicates a read error; the protein shown here is translated from the DNA. The chain links TRDV2 to TRDJ1; 8 bases fit TRDD3. CDR1 is GEAIGNYY and CDR2 is EKD in the germline V gene. The J segment lost 2 bases and the V segment lost 3 bases, leaving 7 bases of the junction unmatched. This CDR3 comprises 15 residues. The CDR3 loop is CACDAGMGDTDKLIF. The CDR3, as DNA: TGTGCCTGTGACGCCGGGATGGGGGATACCGATAAACTCATCTTT.

This clone has a count of ten or more. A much larger clone sits a single nucleotide away, making a read error possible. This chain joins TRDV1 and TRDJ1; TRDD3 matches at 9 bases. The J gene comes from matching the DNA to germline here; TCRdb lacks it. The length of the CDR3 is 23 residues. V was pared by 2 bases and J by 0 bases, with 25 bases of the junction left unmatched. Germline CDR1 TSWWSYY, CDR2 QGS. The DNA for the CDR3 is TGTGCTCTTGGGGAAACAGGCCACTTCTTTGCCTCGGGGGATACTTGGTACACCGATAAACTCATCTTT. This translates into CALGETGHFFASGDTWYTDKLIF.

There are many counts of this clone. The protein held in TCRdb is that of a much larger clone and does not match this DNA's translation at residue 7, likely because of a read error; the protein shown is translated from the DNA. The chain recombines TRDV2 with TRDJ2, with D unclear. V lost 0 bases, J lost 3 bases, and 16 bases lay in between. Looked up from germline, CDR1 is GEAIGNYY and CDR2 is EKD. This CDR3 spans 17 amino acids. This CDR3 is CACDTVPGTNLTAQLFF. The CDR3 coding sequence is TGTGCCTGTGACACCGTACCGGGAACGAACCTGACAGCACAACTCTTCTTT.

Notes on this clone: A far larger clone differs by one base, so this is likely a read error. Additional DNA sequences in this sample encode the identical CDR3. The chain links TRDV1 to TRDJ1; tentative D call: TRDD3 (5 bases). Here the J gene was assigned by germline matching of the DNA, as TCRdb has none. Germline V lookup: CDR1 TSWWSYY, CDR2 QGS. This CDR3 spans 16 amino acids. Deletions cut 3 bases from V and 2 bases from J, with 16 bases between. In DNA, the CDR3 is TGTGCTCTTGGGGACCGGATAACCGTTCCGACCGATAAACTCATCTTT. Protein sequence: CALGDRITVPTDKLIF.

About this clone itself: For this DNA, TCRdb reports the protein of a much larger clone, which diverges at residue 13, most likely from a read error; the protein presented here is translated directly from the DNA. A V gene of TRDV2 was called, but no J gene was assigned; the table's D call, TRDD3, was not checked against the DNA. This CDR3 is 15 amino acids long. Per the germline V gene, CDR1 is GEAIGNYY and CDR2 is EKD. The CDR3 DNA reads TGTGCCTGTGATCGGGGGATACGATCGTCCGATAAACCCATCTTT. Amino acids: CACDRGIRSSDKPIF.

In the case of this clone: TCRdb's listed protein matches a much larger clone and diverges from this DNA's translation at residue 4, likely through a read error; the protein shown comes from the DNA. This sequence joins TRDV2 and TRDJ1; 8 nucleotides align to TRDD3. TCRdb gives no J gene; it was assigned here by matching the DNA to germline. Germline V gives CDR1 GEAIGNYY, CDR2 EKD. The trim removed 5 bases at V and 0 bases at J, leaving 13 bases unmatched. The CDR3 consists of 17 residues. The CDR3 DNA follows: TGTGCCTGTGGCCCCGTGCTGGGGGAAAACTACACCGATAAACTCATCTTT. As protein: CACGPVLGENYTDKLIF.

This clone was observed at least ten times. Given a far larger clone just one base away, this is likely a sequencing read error. Other DNA sequences within the sample encode an identical CDR3. The gene calls are TRDV1 and TRDJ1, with TRDD3 matching over 8 bases. The ends lost 0 bases at V and 11 bases at J; junction bases unmatched: 14. The CDR3 loop spans 16 amino acids. CDR1 and CDR2 (germline): TSWWSYY, QGS. The CDR3 sequence is CALGELRTWGSTKLIF. The CDR3 nucleotides are TGTGCTCTTGGGGAACTTCGGACCTGGGGGAGTACAAAGCTCATCTTT.

Notes on this clone: TCRdb pairs this DNA with a much larger clone's protein that differs at residue 15, likely a read error; the protein shown was translated from the DNA. The V segment is TRDV2, and no J call was made. Germline lookup yields CDR1 GEAIGNYY and CDR2 EKD. The CDR3 consists of 16 residues. This CDR3 reads CACDTVGPGEGLKLTF. CDR3 DNA: TGTGCCTGTGACACCGTCGGACCTGGAGAAGGGTTGAAACTCACCTTT.

With regard to this clone: The TCRdb protein comes from a much larger clone and disagrees with this DNA's translation at residue 11, likely due to a read error; the protein given here is derived from the DNA. The chain joins TRDV1 to TRDJ1; TRDD3 matches at 8 bases. TCRdb supplies no J gene; here it was assigned by aligning the nucleotide sequence to germline. With V trimmed by 1 base and J by 0 bases, 19 bases remained unmatched. Germline CDR1 and CDR2: TSWWSYY and QGS. The CDR3 runs 21 residues. The CDR3 sequence is CALGEQTREGAWDTHTDKLIF. The CDR3 region has the DNA TGTGCTCTTGGGGAACAAACCCGGGAGGGTGCGTGGGATACGCACACCGATAAACTCATCTTT.

The table lists this clone with a few counts. It differs at one base from a far larger clone, so likely a read error. Other DNA variants within this sample encode the same CDR3. The chain uses TRDV1 and TRDJ1, with 11 bases fitting TRDD3. The trim removed 3 bases at V and 2 bases at J, leaving 23 bases unmatched. The CDR3 length is 22 residues. Germline CDR1 and CDR2: TSWWSYY and QGS. The CDR3 protein is CALGDLFPTGGNGGYGTDKLIF. CDR3 nucleotide sequence: TGTGCTCTTGGGGATTTATTTCCTACGGGAGGCAATGGGGGATACGGTACCGATAAACTCATCTTT.

In this sample, this clone turned up many times. V gene TRDV1 combines with J gene TRDJ1; D could derive from TRDD2 or TRDD3 (6 bases each). Germline CDR1 reads TSWWSYY; CDR2 reads QGS. Trimming removed 3 bases from V and 10 bases from J, with 21 bases in between. The CDR3 runs 15 residues. In DNA, the CDR3 is TGTGCTCTTGGGGACCGACATCCTACAGTGGGGGGACTCATCTTT. Translating gives CALGDRHPTVGGLIF.

This clone was counted only a few times. Only one base separates this from a far larger clonotype, so it likely reflects a read error. Other DNA sequences in this specimen translate into the identical CDR3. This rearrangement joins TRDV2 to TRDJ1, with 13 nucleotides matching TRDD3. TCRdb is silent on the J gene; assignment here came from matching the DNA to germline. V gave up 0 bases and J gave up 2 bases; unmatched junction bases: 5. This CDR3 comprises 17 residues. Per germline, CDR1 GEAIGNYY and CDR2 EKD. This CDR3 is CACDTVGLGDTTDKLIF. The CDR3 DNA is TGTGCCTGTGACACCGTAGGACTGGGGGATACGACCGATAAACTCATCTTT.

This clone was counted only a few times. With a far larger clone one base away, a read error is the likely cause. Other DNA variants within this sample encode the same CDR3. The V gene is TRDV2, the J gene TRDJ1; 11 bases match TRDD3. TCRdb does not report a J gene; here it was assigned by matching the DNA to germline references. The germline V gene encodes CDR1 GEAIGNYY and CDR2 EKD. The CDR3 runs to 19 residues. CDR3 region: CACDIVVPGGYRESDKLIF. CDR3 sequence (DNA): TGTGCCTGCGACATTGTCGTACCTGGGGGATACCGAGAGAGCGATAAACTCATCTTT.

With respect to this clone: TCRdb's entry gives the protein of a much larger clone, which mismatches this DNA's translation at residue 15, likely from a read error; the protein reported here is translated from the DNA. V is TRDV2 and J is TRDJ1; 10 nucleotides match TRDD3. TCRdb supplies no J gene; here it was assigned by aligning the nucleotide sequence to germline. CDR1 is GEAIGNYY, CDR2 EKD, per germline. The CDR3 has 18 residues. CDR3 DNA: TGTGCCTGTGACACCGCTATGCTGGGGGATAGTAGCACCGATACACTCATCTTT. It codes for CACDTAMLGDSSTDTLIF.

This clone was detected only a few times. This DNA translates differently at residue 7 from the TCRdb protein, which is that of a much larger clone; a read error is likely, and the protein shown is the DNA's own translation. The chain has TRDV1 and TRDJ1; D is undetermined. This CDR3 comprises 21 residues. CDR1 and CDR2 from the germline V gene are TSWWSYY and QGS. The V end was cut by 2 bases, the J end by 0 bases, with 28 bases between. CDR3 nucleotides: TGTGCTCTTGGGGAATTTAGGTCTCCGTTGGGTACTGAGTTATACACCGATAAACTCATCTTT. Protein sequence: CALGEFRSPLGTELYTDKLIF.